The clone carrying this T cell receptor (beta chain) has just one count. Its specificity is not known. The sample belongs to a study of memory CD4+ T cells and cytomegalovirus serostatus. The V gene's germline CDR1 is SNHLY and CDR2 FYNNEI. The CDR3 extends over 12 amino acids. Trimming cost V 11 bases and J 3 bases, with 10 bases left between them. Repertoires were generated with immunoSEQ multiplex PCR, while TCRdb's copy carries only in-frame clones and drops some. The table shows over 40,000 clones, with roughly 80% occurring only once. The sort gate was single viable CD3+CD4+CD8-CD45RO+ cells for memory CD4+ T cells. Findings and limits, study-wide: Repertoires predicted CMV serostatus with median bootstrapped AUC of 0.95. About 40% of the roughly 160 known CMV-associated TCRbeta sequences appeared in CD4+ memory.

The TCR comes from an adult in good health and CMV-seropositive. What was sequenced was memory CD4+ T cells from blood. The chain employs TRBV2 and TRBJ2-2; D is unresolved. CDR3 protein: CAWAQDTGELFF. The CDR3 nucleotides are TGTGCCTGGGCACAAGACACCGGGGAGCTGTTTTTT.